This TCR beta chain was observed in a study of blood T cell repertoires in COVID-19. The germline CDR1 and CDR2 sequences are WNHNN and SYGVQD (reference sequence). The V segment lost 5 bases and the J segment 8 bases; nucleotides outside the gene matches: 9. CDR3 length: 15 residues. Recruitment covered about two dozen US areas and drew participants whose ages spanned roughly 18 to 90 years. Clones were sequenced by immunoSEQ multiplex PCR, and TCRdb holds only the in-frame ones, with some missing. The sample has 130,000 or so clones; just under 85% are singletons. The receptor was isolated from a woman in her 50s with acute COVID-19. The chain joins TRBV10-1 to TRBJ2-6; TRBD1 matches 7 bases. Source material: PBMCs or T cells enriched from blood (not recorded which). The CDR3 spells CASSRGPGGSNVLTF. As DNA, the CDR3 is TGCGCCAGCAGTCGAGGGCCAGGGGGATCCAACGTCCTGACTTTC.